The clone carrying this T cell receptor (beta chain) was observed a few times. The antigen is unknown. From germline, CDR1 is SNHLY and CDR2 FYNNEI. The CDR3 contains 14 residues. The V end lost 2 bases, the J end lost 4 bases, and 9 bases lay between the germline ends. This entry is derived from a study of cytomegalovirus exposure and HLA in healthy donors. Broader study findings: What was likely a sequencing artifact was a cluster of highly shared sequence variants. Rarity characterized most TCR sequences, yet some public TCRs appeared in many donors. Among TCR beta chains of equal frequency, HLA-associated ones were more clonally expanded in a later analysis.

The primer mix had 60 Vbeta and 13 Jbeta primers. Using immunoSEQ multiplex PCR, the repertoire was profiled, and TCRdb retains in-frame clones only, with some absent. The profile shows 110,000 or so clones, around 66% of them singletons. Sequencing used PBMCs. The TCR was taken from a man between 18 and 29 years old in good health and CMV-seropositive. The chain employs TRBV2 and TRBJ1-5, with D maybe TRBD1 (5 bases). Here the CDR3 reads CASSERAGNQPQHF. The CDR3 DNA reads TGTGCCAGCAGTGAAAGGGCAGGGAATCAGCCCCAGCATTTT.